The next 25 T cell receptor beta chains were all read from a single sample in a study of blood T cell repertoires in COVID-19. Sequencing was performed with immunoSEQ multiplex PCR; in TCRdb, only in-frame clones are kept and a portion is missing. The profile covers 200,000 to 250,000 clones, with around 87% appearing a single time and about 14% taken by the ten largest. Specimen: PBMCs or T cells enriched from blood (not recorded which). The receptors originated from a man aged 30 to 45 who had been exposed to COVID-19.

The chain is built from TRBV2 and TRBJ1-1; 10 nucleotides agree with TRBD1. Germline assignment: CDR1 SNHLY and CDR2 FYNNEI. The CDR3 contains 14 residues. With 11 bases clipped from V and 6 bases from J, the junction kept 12 bases outside the gene matches. The CDR3 nucleotides are TGTGCCGGGGACAGGGGCTTGATGGTGGCTGAAGCTTTCTTT. It codes for CAGDRGLMVAEAFF.

This rearrangement joins TRBV19 to TRBJ2-1, with D unresolved. This CDR3 has 14 amino acids. CDR1 and CDR2 (germline): LNHDA, SQIVND (reference sequence). V was cut by 6 bases and J by 9 bases, with 18 bases left in between. CDR3 coding DNA: TGTGCCAGTAGCCGAGGCCCCTCGTTGGGTGAGCAGTTCTTC. The encoded protein is CASSRGPSLGEQFF.

The V gene is TRBV19, the J gene TRBJ2-2; no clear D gene. CDR3 length: 13 amino acids. V dropped 3 bases and J dropped 1 base, with 3 bases sitting between them. Germline CDR1 is LNHDA and CDR2 is SQIVND (reference sequence). The CDR3 region is CASSILNTGELFF. CDR3 nucleotide sequence: TGTGCCAGTAGTATCTTGAACACCGGGGAGCTGTTTTTT.

This chain connects TRBV7-8 to TRBJ1-1; no reliable D call. Germline V lookup: CDR1 SGHVS, CDR2 FQNEAQ. The CDR3 is 16 amino acids. Trimming stripped 5 bases from V and 0 bases from J, with 16 bases between. The CDR3, as DNA: TGTGCCAGCAGCCCTAGCCGTGCGGTCATGAACACTGAAGCTTTCTTT. Residues: CASSPSRAVMNTEAFF.

This chain links TRBV6-6 with TRBJ2-7; 7 nucleotides match TRBD1. Looked up from germline, CDR1 is MNHNY and CDR2 is SVGAGI (reference sequence). CDR3 length equals 14 residues. After removal of 7 bases from V and 4 bases from J, the junction contained 10 bases not matched to a gene. The CDR3 is CASINDRVLYEQYF. For the CDR3, the DNA is TGTGCCAGCATTAACGACAGGGTATTGTACGAGCAGTACTTC.

This chain connects TRBV4-2 to TRBJ1-1; D is unresolved. Germline loops: CDR1 LGHNA, CDR2 YNFKEQ. Trimming pared 4 bases from V and 4 bases from J, leaving 16 bases between. The CDR3 spans 15 residues. CDR3 residues: CASSLEAPAGTEAFF. In DNA, the CDR3 is TGTGCCAGCAGCCTCGAAGCGCCAGCGGGCACTGAAGCTTTCTTT.

The CDR3 loop is CASTGQGGTGELFF. The CDR3 DNA follows: TGCGCCAGCACCGGACAGGGAGGGACCGGGGAGCTGTTTTTT. The rearrangement uses TRBV10-2 and TRBJ2-2; possibly TRBD1 for D (8 bases). Germline CDR1 reads WSHSY; CDR2 reads SAAADI. Trimming took off 7 bases at V and 5 bases at J, with 14 bases between the two ends. The CDR3 has 14 residues.

The CDR3 loop reads CASSSVSRTQYF. The DNA for the CDR3 is TGTGCCAGCAGTTCGGTTAGCCGTACGCAGTATTTT. The rearrangement links TRBV6-5 to TRBJ2-3; unclear D gene. The V gene lost 4 bases and the J gene lost 8 bases, with 10 bases spanning the gap. The CDR3 is 12 amino acids. Germline V gives CDR1 MNHEY, CDR2 SVGAGI.

The chain employs TRBV5-6 and TRBJ2-3; 10 bases are a match to TRBD1. Germline lookup yields CDR1 SGHDT and CDR2 YYEEEE. The trim removed 4 bases at V and 7 bases at J, leaving 9 bases unmatched. The CDR3 length is 15 residues. The CDR3 DNA reads TGTGCCAGCAGCCTAAAGACAGGGGGCGGATATACGCAGTATTTT. Translation: CASSLKTGGGYTQYF.

This clone was counted ten times or more. The chain is built from TRBV6-2 or TRBV6-3 and TRBJ1-3; no firm D call. Germline lookup yields CDR1 MNHEY and CDR2 SVGEGT. Trimming removed 2 bases at V and 4 bases at J, with 15 bases between. The length of the CDR3 is 16 residues. This CDR3 reads CASSYADPTNGNTIYF. CDR3 nucleotide sequence: TGTGCCAGCAGTTACGCCGACCCGACTAACGGAAACACCATATATTTT.

The CDR3 sequence: CASSPNSGSKPGTQYF. In DNA form, the CDR3 reads TGTGCCAGCAGCCCAAATAGCGGGTCAAAACCGGGTACGCAGTATTTT. This chain joins TRBV3-1 (or the pseudogene TRBV3-2) and TRBJ2-3, with 7 bases fitting TRBD2. The CDR3 has 16 residues. V dropped 4 bases and J dropped 8; count of bases not matched to a gene: 15. Germline V lookup: CDR1 LGHDT, CDR2 YNNKEL (reference sequence).

This clone came up once. The rearrangement uses TRBV5-5 and TRBJ2-7; no clear D. Trimming took off 3 bases at V and 3 bases at J, with 7 bases between the two ends. The CDR3 length is 12 residues. Germline V CDR1 and CDR2: SGHKS, YYEKEE (reference sequence). Here the CDR3 reads CASSSVFYEQYF. CDR3 nucleotides: TGTGCCAGCAGCTCCGTCTTCTACGAGCAGTACTTC.

V and J are TRBV2 and TRBJ1-5; TRBD1 matches at 7 bases. Germline V CDR1 and CDR2: SNHLY, FYNNEI. This CDR3 comprises 15 residues. The trim removed 7 bases at V and 4 bases at J, leaving 10 bases unmatched. The CDR3 sequence: CASKRDRTKNQPQHF. In nucleotides, the CDR3 is TGTGCCAGCAAAAGGGACAGAACCAAAAATCAGCCCCAGCATTTT.

This chain links TRBV24-1 with TRBJ2-5, with 7 bases identical to TRBD1. The J segment lost 1 base and the V segment lost 3 bases, leaving 13 bases of the junction unmatched. This CDR3 contains 18 residues. Germline CDR1 and CDR2: KGHDR and SFDVKD. For the CDR3, the DNA is TGTGCCACCAGTGATCCGACAGGGTCCATGGGCATCCAAGAGACCCAGTACTTC. Protein sequence: CATSDPTGSMGIQETQYF.

The chain carries TRBV5-1 and TRBJ2-5; tentative D call: TRBD1 (5 bases). This CDR3 region has 12 residues. Germline CDR1 is SGHRS and CDR2 is YFSETQ. V was cut by 4 bases and J by 2 bases, with 6 bases left in between. CDR3 sequence reads: CASSTGQETQYF. As DNA, the CDR3 is TGCGCCAGCAGCACAGGACAAGAGACCCAGTACTTC.

The J gene is TRBJ2-1, the V gene TRBV2, with unresolved D. The CDR3 spans 15 residues. V lost 1 base, J lost 6 bases, and 13 bases lay in between. Germline CDR1 reads SNHLY; CDR2 reads FYNNEI. The CDR3 DNA is TGTGCCAGCAGTGAAGATCCCCCCGGCGGCAATGAGCAGTTCTTC. Its translation is CASSEDPPGGNEQFF.

The rearrangement joins TRBV5-8 to TRBJ2-7; 13 nucleotides align to TRBD2. Germline V gene data show CDR1 as SGHTS and CDR2 as YDEGEE. After removal of 6 bases from V and 3 bases from J, the junction contained 12 bases not matched to a gene. This CDR3 comprises 17 residues. The CDR3 protein is CASMRLATSGGGYEQYF. The CDR3 coding sequence is TGTGCCAGCATGCGGCTAGCCACTAGCGGGGGGGGCTACGAGCAGTACTTC.

The rearrangement uses TRBV5-1 and TRBJ2-1, with TRBD2 identical over 8 bases. The germline CDR1 and CDR2 sequences are SGHRS and YFSETQ. V shed 2 bases and J 8 bases; nucleotides not matched to a gene: 12. The CDR3 runs to 16 residues. The CDR3 reads CASSLPSGGPQDEQFF. CDR3 sequence (DNA): TGCGCCAGCAGCTTACCTTCGGGGGGGCCACAGGATGAGCAGTTCTTC. Variable domain in full (rest from reference TRBV5-1 and TRBJ2-1): KAGVTQTPRYLIKTRGQQVTLSCSPISGHRSVSWYQQTPGQGLQFLFEYFSETQRNKGNFPGRFSGRQFSNSRSEMNVSTLELGDSALYLCASSLPSGGPQDEQFFGPGTRLTVL.

This clone was counted between two and nine times. The chain links TRBV10-1 to TRBJ1-5; D is unclear. Germline values: CDR1 WNHNN, CDR2 SYGVQD (reference sequence). V shed 8 bases and J shed 7 bases, with 6 bases lying between them. The CDR3 is made up of 10 amino acids. The CDR3 sequence is CASPGQPQHF. The CDR3 nucleotides are TGCGCCAGCCCCGGGCAGCCCCAGCATTTT.

The chain has TRBV6-5 and TRBJ1-2; 10 positions match TRBD1. Germline CDR1 MNHEY, CDR2 SVGAGI. This CDR3 comprises 15 residues. Germline trimming cut 6 bases from V and 8 bases from J; bases unmatched to any gene: 12. The CDR3 is CASSPQGQGMWGYTF. The CDR3 DNA reads TGTGCCAGCAGCCCCCAGGGACAGGGGATGTGGGGCTACACCTTC.

The gene calls are TRBV4-1 and TRBJ1-1, with D possibly matching TRBD1 (5 bases). This CDR3 has 14 residues. V was cut by 0 bases and J by 1 base, with 6 bases left in between. The germline V gene has CDR1 MGHRA and CDR2 YSYEKL. The CDR3 loop reads CASSQETANTEAFF. CDR3 nucleotides: TGCGCCAGCAGCCAAGAGACAGCGAACACTGAAGCTTTCTTT.

This clone was seen once. CDR3 coding DNA: TGTGCCAACCGAGGGAGAAGCGGAACGAACACCGGGGAGCTGTTTTTT. Its translation is CANRGRSGTNTGELFF. V usage is TRBV27 and J usage is TRBJ2-2, with D tentatively TRBD2 (5 bases). This CDR3 has 16 amino acids. V gave up 10 bases and J gave up 0 bases, with 18 bases separating them. CDR1 MNHEY and CDR2 SMNVEV come from the germline V gene (reference sequence).

V gene TRBV10-3 combines with J gene TRBJ2-1; D may be TRBD1 (5 bases). Germline CDR1 is ENHRY and CDR2 is SYGVKD. V was trimmed by 9 bases and J by 0 bases, leaving 18 bases between them. This CDR3 is 16 amino acids long. The CDR3 DNA follows: TGTGCCATACAAGACAGCGAAGCTACCTCCTACAATGAGCAGTTCTTC. Amino acid sequence: CAIQDSEATSYNEQFF.

The rearrangement joins TRBV4-1 to TRBJ1-1, with 7 bases lining up with TRBD1. The CDR3 runs to 17 residues. The ends lost 1 base at V and 4 bases at J; junction bases unmatched: 12. Germline V lookup: CDR1 MGHRA, CDR2 YSYEKL. The CDR3: CASSQGGAGGTRTEAFF. For the CDR3, the DNA is TGCGCCAGCAGCCAAGGGGGGGCAGGGGGTACGCGCACTGAAGCTTTCTTT.

CDR3 loop: CAWIAGGFTEAFF. CDR3 nucleotides: TGTGCCTGGATTGCAGGGGGATTCACTGAAGCTTTCTTT. The chain combines TRBV30 with TRBJ1-1; 7 bases match TRBD1. The CDR3 totals 13 residues. V lost 4 bases and J lost 4; bases outside the gene matches: 6. In germline, CDR1 is GTSNPN, CDR2 SVGIG (reference sequence).